What follows are 18 T cell receptor beta chains derived from one specimen sequenced in a study of blood T cell repertoires in COVID-19. The table came from immunoSEQ multiplex PCR; TCRdb's copy has only in-frame clones and leaves some out. There are about 290,000 clones in the sample; 85% to 90% occur only once, and around 10% lies in the top ten. The sequenced sample consisted of peripheral blood. The source is a woman aged 30 to 39 with COVID-19, enrolled during active disease.

This chain links TRBV19 with TRBJ1-1; D is ambiguous. This CDR3 has 13 residues. Germline-derived CDR1 and CDR2 are LNHDA and SQIVND (reference sequence). V gave up 4 bases and J gave up 1 base, with 7 bases separating them. The CDR3 DNA sequence: TGTGCCAGTAGTACAGGCGAGAACACTGAAGCTTTCTTT. It yields the protein CASSTGENTEAFF.

This clone was seen just once. This chain joins TRBV15 and TRBJ1-2; 9 positions agree with TRBD1. The CDR3 sequence is 16 residues long. CDR1 is LNHNV and CDR2 is YYDKDF in the germline V gene (reference sequence). V shed 2 bases, J shed 8 bases, and the junction held 12 bases outside the gene matches. CDR3 sequence (DNA): TGTGCCACCAGCAGACCCGGGACAGGGAAGTCGAACGGCTACACCTTC. This codes for CATSRPGTGKSNGYTF. Complete variable domain (other parts from reference TRBV15 and TRBJ1-2): DAMVIQNPRYQVTQFGKPVTLSCSQTLNHNVMYWYQQKSSQAPKLLFHYYDKDFNNEADTPDNFQSRRPNTSFCFLDIRSPGLGDTAMYLCATSRPGTGKSNGYTFGSGTRLTVV.

V and J are TRBV19 and TRBJ1-1; weak D call: TRBD1 (5 bases). The V end was cut by 0 bases, the J end by 8 bases, with 13 bases between. This CDR3 spans 14 amino acids. CDR1 and CDR2 (germline): LNHDA, SQIVND (reference sequence). As DNA, the CDR3 is TGTGCCAGTAGTATAGACAGGGCAGCCTTAGAAGCTTTCTTT. Protein product: CASSIDRAALEAFF.

The rearrangement uses TRBV27 and TRBJ1-1; D remains unclear. Looked up from germline, CDR1 is MNHEY and CDR2 is SMNVEV (reference sequence). V dropped 2 bases and J dropped 0 bases, with 4 bases sitting between them. The CDR3 has 13 amino acids. CDR3 coding DNA: TGTGCCAGCAGTTTACAGGTGAACACTGAAGCTTTCTTT. It is translated as CASSLQVNTEAFF.

This clone was recorded only once. The chain employs TRBV7-8 and TRBJ1-2; perhaps TRBD1 as D (5 bases). Germline V gene data show CDR1 as SGHVS and CDR2 as FQNEAQ. Trimming shortened V by 6 bases and J by 4 bases, and 12 bases separated the two germline ends. The CDR3 sequence is 13 residues long. This chain's CDR3 is CASSPQDFYGYTF. Written as DNA, the CDR3 is TGTGCCAGCAGTCCACAGGATTTCTATGGCTACACCTTC.

The rearrangement uses TRBV5-8 and TRBJ1-1; 7 nucleotides match TRBD1. Germline loops: CDR1 SGHTS, CDR2 YDEGEE. Germline trimming cut 4 bases from V and 0 bases from J; bases unmatched to any gene: 12. The length of the CDR3 is 17 residues. The CDR3 is CASSVPGQLTMNTEAFF. CDR3 nucleotides: TGTGCCAGCAGCGTACCGGGACAGCTCACTATGAACACTGAAGCTTTCTTT.

The chain is built from TRBV9 and TRBJ2-3; the match to TRBD2 covers 8 bases. The V gene's germline CDR1 is SGDLS and CDR2 YYNGEE. The junction had 12 bases not matched to a gene; V was cut back by 3 bases and J by 12 bases. This CDR3 contains 14 residues. The CDR3 DNA follows: TGTGCCAGCAGCGCGGAACCGGGACTAGGCGATCAGTATTTT. Its translation: CASSAEPGLGDQYF.

This chain connects TRBV18 to TRBJ1-1, with a weak D call TRBD1 (5 bases). Germline CDR1 is KGHSH and CDR2 is LQKENI. V gave up 1 base and J gave up 11 bases, with 14 bases separating them. This CDR3 has 13 residues. The CDR3 reads CASSPQGGALAFF. Written as DNA, the CDR3 is TGTGCCAGCTCACCACAAGGCGGGGCATTGGCTTTCTTT.

The chain carries TRBV19 and TRBJ1-6; no reliable D call. The length of the CDR3 is 15 residues. The V gene's germline CDR1 is LNHDA and CDR2 SQIVND (reference sequence). V was pared by 3 bases and J by 10 bases, with 16 bases between. This CDR3 reads CASSISEGGGSPLHF. Here the CDR3 DNA reads TGTGCCAGTAGTATTAGCGAGGGCGGAGGATCACCCCTCCACTTT.

The V gene is TRBV5-4, the J gene TRBJ2-7, with 10 nucleotides matching TRBD1. V lost 10 bases and J lost 6; bases outside the gene matches: 7. Germline values: CDR1 SGHNT, CDR2 YYREEE (reference sequence). This CDR3 spans 12 amino acids. This CDR3 is CAAAGQGGEQYF. The CDR3 DNA reads TGTGCCGCAGCAGGACAGGGGGGCGAGCAGTACTTC. The full variable domain, rest sourced from reference TRBV5-4 and TRBJ2-7, is ETGVTQSPTHLIKTRGQQVTLRCSSQSGHNTVSWYQQALGQGPQFIFQYYREEENGRGNFPPRFSGLQFPNYSSELNVNALELDDSALYLCAAAGQGGEQYFGPGTRLTVT.

V is TRBV4-1 and J is TRBJ1-2; the match to TRBD1 covers 8 bases. V gave up 2 bases and J gave up 4 bases; unmatched junction bases: 3. The CDR3 is 14 amino acids. Germline V lookup: CDR1 MGHRA, CDR2 YSYEKL. CDR3 DNA: TGCGCCAGCAGCCAACAAACAGGGGGCTATGGCTACACCTTC. It specifies CASSQQTGGYGYTF.

This clone was seen only once. CDR3 region: CASSETRGGNQPQHF. The CDR3 DNA is TGTGCCAGCAGTGAAACCCGGGGAGGCAATCAGCCCCAGCATTTT. This chain joins TRBV2 and TRBJ1-5; no reliable D call. CDR3 length equals 15 residues. V lost 2 bases to trimming and J lost 2 bases, with 10 bases between them. Germline lookup yields CDR1 SNHLY and CDR2 FYNNEI.

This sequence joins TRBV11-2 and TRBJ1-1; 9 nucleotides agree with TRBD1. The CDR3 is made up of 16 amino acids. Per the germline V gene, CDR1 is SGHAT and CDR2 is FQNNGV. V was pared by 0 bases and J by 2 bases, with 4 bases of the junction left unmatched. CDR3 coding DNA: TGTGCCAGCAGCTTAGAGTACAGGGGGCGAAACACTGAAGCTTTCTTT. Amino acids: CASSLEYRGRNTEAFF.

V is TRBV14 and J is TRBJ1-6, with unresolved D. The CDR3 spans 13 residues. Germline loops: CDR1 SGHDN, CDR2 FVKESK. V lost 1 base to trimming and J lost 8 bases, with 6 bases between them. The DNA of the CDR3 is TGTGCCAGCAGCCAAGGGCAACATTCACCCCTCCACTTT. It codes for CASSQGQHSPLHF. Full variable domain (rest looked up from reference TRBV14 and TRBJ1-6): EAGVTQFPSHSVIEKGQTVTLRCDPISGHDNLYWYRRVMGKEIKFLLHFVKESKQDESGMPNNRFLAERTGGTYSTLKVQPAELEDSGVYFCASSQGQHSPLHFGNGTRLTVT.

J is TRBJ2-1 and V is TRBV13; 10 positions match TRBD1. Germline V gene data show CDR1 as PRHDT and CDR2 as FYEKMQ (reference sequence). Trimming cost V 3 bases and J 8 bases; bases outside gene matches: 4. The CDR3 covers 14 residues. CDR3 amino acids: CASSFGTGADEQFF. The CDR3 DNA reads TGTGCCAGCAGCTTCGGGACAGGGGCGGATGAGCAGTTCTTC.

This chain uses TRBV7-9 with TRBJ1-1; the D gene is possibly TRBD1 (5 bases). Germline values: CDR1 SEHNR, CDR2 FQNEAQ (reference sequence). Trimming removed 8 bases at V and 0 bases at J, with 10 bases between. This CDR3 spans 13 amino acids. CDR3 amino acids: CASPGGMNTEAFF. The CDR3 nucleotides read TGTGCCAGCCCCGGGGGGATGAACACTGAAGCTTTCTTT.

CDR3 DNA sequence: TGTGCCAGCAGTGAGGGAGCCAATTCACCCCTCCACTTT. Its translation is CASSEGANSPLHF. The chain recombines TRBV6-4 with TRBJ1-6; no clear D gene. This CDR3 has 13 amino acids. Per germline, CDR1 MRHNA and CDR2 SNTAGT. V lost 3 bases to trimming and J lost 7 bases, with 7 bases between them.

The chain uses TRBV5-4 and TRBJ2-7, with a tentative D call TRBD1 (5 bases). V lost 9 bases to trimming and J lost 0 bases, with 19 bases between them. This CDR3 has 15 amino acids. Germline V gene lookup returns CDR1 SGHNT and CDR2 YYREEE (reference sequence). This chain's CDR3 is CATTRDPKSSYEQYF. As DNA, the CDR3 is TGTGCCACCACCAGGGATCCGAAGAGCTCCTACGAGCAGTACTTC.